This T cell receptor beta chain was documented in a study of blood T cell repertoires in COVID-19. About the study: Researchers got acute and convalescent COVID-19 samples from the United States, Italy and Spain. Nucleic acid was either cDNA or gDNA, and it came from T cells, B-cell-depleted T cells, or PBMCs.

How the authors handled the data: The authors estimated nucleated cell counts from reference gene primer amplification. Some clones are missing from TCRdb's copy, which holds only in-frame ones; the method was immunoSEQ multiplex PCR. V and J calls and clone size are as listed in that table; D and trimming were resolved from the DNA. The sample shows approximately 70,000 clones, more than 85% of them seen only once. There are 13 residues in the CDR3. Germline V gene data show CDR1 as MDHEN and CDR2 as SYDVKM. V lost 10 bases, J lost 1 base, and 7 bases stayed unmatched. The chain couples TRBV28 to TRBJ2-7, with 7 nucleotides matching TRBD1. Sequencing was performed on peripheral blood. The TCR comes from a human donor with active COVID-19. The donor label of this sample is uncertain. This CDR3 reads CATTRDSSYEQYF. For the CDR3, the DNA is TGTGCCACCACCAGGGACAGTTCCTACGAGCAGTACTTC.